In its sample, the clone carrying this T cell receptor beta chain was seen many times. Its specificity is unknown. MiXCR, applied by TCRdb to the 5' RACE reads, yields one record per CDR3 protein. The sample has about 660,000 distinct CDR3 sequences; around 8.3% are singletons. The source of the sample is a study of identical twins. Overall study findings and caveats: It was possible that invariant MAIT and iNKT cells partly confounded the zero-insertion analyses. Conclusions leaned on cross-sectional statistical analysis and did not track the same donors over time.

This CDR3 spans 14 amino acids. Trimming removed 2 bases from V and 5 bases from J, with 11 bases in between. CDR1 and CDR2 (germline): SGHRS, YFSETQ. These data also formed part of another study, on yellow fever vaccine responses in identical twins.

The receptor was isolated from a woman between 18 and 30 years old in good health. Material: PBMCs. The chain links TRBV5-1 to TRBJ2-1; D possibly corresponds to TRBD1 (5 bases). CDR3: CASSFQGQNNEQFF. The DNA of the CDR3 is TGCGCCAGCAGCTTCCAAGGACAAAACAATGAGCAGTTCTTC.